The clone carrying this T cell receptor beta chain occurred a few times. The antigen is unknown. These data are taken from a study of human T cells and chemical hapten exposure. The time point: patch test 3, about 24 weeks after DPC sensitization. Indicated treatment: therapeutic diphenylcyclopropenone sensitization with weekly scalp DPC. Trimming left V 6 bases short and J 6 bases short, with 15 bases between. This CDR3 has 14 amino acids. Per germline, CDR1 MDHEN and CDR2 SYDVKM. As originally analysed: Counts of TCRs in each sample centred on a median of approximately 96,000 and extended from roughly 25,000 to 750,000. Via MiXCR, TCRdb re-called the RACE reads, giving one row per CDR3 protein. The V and J calls come from TCRdb's annotation, not from the publication. The repertoire has under 200,000 distinct CDR3 sequences, about 30% of them found once; the top ten carry under 2.5%. Study observations and caveats: After DPC sensitization, TCRs above 1 in 1000 frequency showed no change.

This TCR was sampled from a woman between 18 and 29 years old with alopecia areata. Some clones in this sample may be carry-over from other donors' samples. Sequences were derived from whole blood, sampled in connection with sensitization to the hapten diphenylcyclopropenone (DPC). The V gene is TRBV28, the J gene TRBJ2-4; no definite D call. The CDR3 DNA reads as TGTGCCAGCAGAATGACGTTGGTCCGAAACATTCAGTACTTC. Translated, it gives CASRMTLVRNIQYF.